These T cell receptor beta chains were read from a single sample in a study of early T cells in non-severe SARS-CoV-2 infection. TCRdb re-called the 5' RACE reads through MiXCR, storing one row per CDR3 protein. The sample yields tens of thousands of distinct CDR3 sequences, over 5% seen once. Sequencing was carried out using whole blood. The source of these receptors is an adult who was a healthcare worker with PCR-confirmed SARS-CoV-2 infection or an uninfected control (not recorded which). Both conserved end residues are part of each CDR3. Each record gives: V gene, J gene, D gene, clone size, CDR3 DNA, CDR3 protein. D genes are given only for firm matches. Expanded clones are given a class, and other clones once, few, many or no size at all.

V gene: TRBV12-5
J gene: TRBJ2-3
D gene: TRBD1
clone size: few
CDR3 DNA: TGTGCTAGTGGTCTAGACAGGGGAACGTTGACAGATACGCAGTATTTT
CDR3 protein: CASGLDRGTLTDTQYF

V gene: TRBV4-2
J gene: TRBJ2-5
D gene: -
clone size: -
CDR3 DNA: TGTGCCAGCAGCCAAGAATGGGCCGGGCGAGAGACCCAGTACTTC
CDR3 protein: CASSQEWAGRETQYF

V gene: TRBV29-1
J gene: TRBJ1-1
D gene: TRBD1
clone size: few
CDR3 DNA: TGCAGCGTCGGACAGGGGGCAGGGAACACTGAAGCTTTCTTT
CDR3 protein: CSVGQGAGNTEAFF

V gene: TRBV7-9
J gene: TRBJ2-3
D gene: -
clone size: few
CDR3 DNA: TGTGCCAGCGTACCGGGACATCTCACAGATACGCAGTATTTT
CDR3 protein: CASVPGHLTDTQYF

V gene: TRBV13
J gene: TRBJ2-7
D gene: -
clone size: many
CDR3 DNA: TGTGCCAGCAGCTTGGAGGGGGAATCCTACGAGCAGTACTTC
CDR3 protein: CASSLEGESYEQYF

V gene: TRBV7-9
J gene: TRBJ1-5
D gene: TRBD1
clone size: many
CDR3 DNA: TGTGCCAGCAGCTCGGACAGGGGTAGCAATCAGCCCCAGCATTTT
CDR3 protein: CASSSDRGSNQPQHF

V gene: TRBV7-2
J gene: TRBJ1-6
D gene: TRBD1
clone size: -
CDR3 DNA: TGTGCCAGCAGCTGGAAACAGGGGTATAATTCACCCCTCCACTTT
CDR3 protein: CASSWKQGYNSPLHF

V gene: TRBV5-1
J gene: TRBJ2-2
D gene: TRBD2
clone size: few
CDR3 DNA: TGCGCCAGCAGCTTGGTAATAGCGGGGGGCAGCACCGGGGAGCTGTTTTTT
CDR3 protein: CASSLVIAGGSTGELFF

V gene: TRBV3-1
J gene: TRBJ1-6
D gene: -
clone size: -
CDR3 DNA: TGTGCCAGCAGCACCCGGGACCGCGGATATAATTCACCCCTCCACTTT
CDR3 protein: CASSTRDRGYNSPLHF

V gene: TRBV11-2
J gene: TRBJ2-1
D gene: -
clone size: many
CDR3 DNA: TGTGCCAGCAGCTTAGATGGGGCGGAAACCAATGAGCAGTTCTTC
CDR3 protein: CASSLDGAETNEQFF

V gene: TRBV7-6
J gene: TRBJ2-1
D gene: TRBD2
clone size: many
CDR3 DNA: TGTGCCAGCAGCTTAGCGGAGACTAGCGGGGGGGCCTACAATGAGCAGTTCTTC
CDR3 protein: CASSLAETSGGAYNEQFF

V gene: TRBV20-1
J gene: TRBJ1-1
D gene: TRBD1
clone size: many
CDR3 DNA: TGCAGTGCCCCGGACAGGGTTACGAACCAAGAAGAAGCTTTCTTT
CDR3 protein: CSAPDRVTNQEEAFF

V gene: TRBV19
J gene: TRBJ2-5
D gene: -
clone size: -
CDR3 DNA: TGTGCCAGTAGTATCGGAGGGGGGAAGGCGGAGACCCAGTACTTC
CDR3 protein: CASSIGGGKAETQYF

V gene: TRBV6-2/TRBV6-3
J gene: TRBJ1-5
D gene: -
clone size: -
CDR3 DNA: TGTGCCAGCAGTTCCACAGGGAATCAGCCCCAGCATTTT
CDR3 protein: CASSSTGNQPQHF

V gene: TRBV3-1
J gene: TRBJ1-1
D gene: -
clone size: -
CDR3 DNA: TGTGCCAGCAGCCAAGATTCATTCAGGGGCGCAATGAACACTGAAGCTTTCTTT
CDR3 protein: CASSQDSFRGAMNTEAFF

V gene: TRBV20-1
J gene: TRBJ2-7
D gene: -
clone size: few
CDR3 DNA: TGCAGTGCTCTAAACCGGGACTTCTCCTACGAGCAGTACTTC
CDR3 protein: CSALNRDFSYEQYF

V gene: TRBV12-3/TRBV12-4
J gene: TRBJ1-5
D gene: -
clone size: many
CDR3 DNA: TGTGCCAGCAGTTTAGGGTCAGGCAATCAGCCCCAGCATTTT
CDR3 protein: CASSLGSGNQPQHF

V gene: TRBV20-1
J gene: TRBJ1-1
D gene: -
clone size: -
CDR3 DNA: TGCAGTGCTAAAGGCCGGGAGAACACTGAAGCTTTCTTT
CDR3 protein: CSAKGRENTEAFF

V gene: TRBV12-3/TRBV12-4
J gene: TRBJ2-2
D gene: -
clone size: few
CDR3 DNA: TGTGCCAGCAGCCCACAACTTATGCTCACTGCCGGGGAGCTGTTTTTT
CDR3 protein: CASSPQLMLTAGELFF

V gene: TRBV4-3
J gene: TRBJ1-5
D gene: -
clone size: few
CDR3 DNA: TGCGCCAGCAGCCAAGATATCCGGGGAGGCAATCAGCCCCAGCATTTT
CDR3 protein: CASSQDIRGGNQPQHF

V gene: TRBV11-2
J gene: TRBJ2-7
D gene: -
clone size: many
CDR3 DNA: TGTGCCAGCAGCCACGACCTTCAATTAGCCTACGAGCAGTACTTC
CDR3 protein: CASSHDLQLAYEQYF

V gene: TRBV5-5
J gene: TRBJ1-2
D gene: -
clone size: many
CDR3 DNA: TGTGCCAGCAGCCCAAGGCGGGGGGCGCAAGACTTTGGCTACACCTTC
CDR3 protein: CASSPRRGAQDFGYTF

V gene: TRBV4-3
J gene: TRBJ2-3
D gene: TRBD1
clone size: many
CDR3 DNA: TGCGCCAGCAGCCTCGACAGGGGGGCGCAGTATTTT
CDR3 protein: CASSLDRGAQYF

V gene: TRBV23-1
J gene: TRBJ2-7
D gene: -
clone size: many
CDR3 DNA: TGCGCCACCTCGAAGGGGACTCCCGCCAAGGCCGAGCAGTACTTC
CDR3 protein: CATSKGTPAKAEQYF

V gene: TRBV12-3/TRBV12-4
J gene: TRBJ2-7
D gene: TRBD1
clone size: few
CDR3 DNA: TGTGCCAGCAGTGGCCGGGACAGGGCCTACGAGCAGTACTTC
CDR3 protein: CASSGRDRAYEQYF

V gene: TRBV5-5
J gene: TRBJ2-7
D gene: -
clone size: once
CDR3 DNA: TGTGCCAGCAGCAGTGGACTGGGGGCCTACGAGCAGTACTTC
CDR3 protein: CASSSGLGAYEQYF

V gene: TRBV7-9
J gene: TRBJ2-3
D gene: -
clone size: few
CDR3 DNA: TGTGCCAGCAGCCCATGGGGGACACAAGGGGCAGATACGCAGTATTTT
CDR3 protein: CASSPWGTQGADTQYF

V gene: TRBV15
J gene: TRBJ2-5
D gene: -
clone size: many
CDR3 DNA: TGTGCCACCAGCAGATCGTCTGGGCCGAGGGAGGAGACCCAGTACTTC
CDR3 protein: CATSRSSGPREETQYF

V gene: TRBV11-2
J gene: TRBJ2-3
D gene: TRBD1
clone size: -
CDR3 DNA: TGTGCCAGCAGCTTAGGAACGAACAGGGGGATCACAGATACGCAGTATTTT
CDR3 protein: CASSLGTNRGITDTQYF

V gene: TRBV7-9
J gene: TRBJ2-1
D gene: -
clone size: -
CDR3 DNA: TGTGCCAGCAGCTTAGCGACAGCCTTGGGTGAGCAGTTCTTC
CDR3 protein: CASSLATALGEQFF

V gene: TRBV4-3
J gene: TRBJ2-7
D gene: TRBD2
clone size: -
CDR3 DNA: TGCGCCAGCAGCCGCAGAATAGCGGGGGGGAGGCAGTACGAGCAGTACTTC
CDR3 protein: CASSRRIAGGRQYEQYF

V gene: TRBV19
J gene: TRBJ2-7
D gene: -
clone size: few
CDR3 DNA: TGTGCCAGTAGTTCGCACTACGAGCAGTACTTC
CDR3 protein: CASSSHYEQYF

V gene: TRBV12-3/TRBV12-4
J gene: TRBJ2-1
D gene: -
clone size: many
CDR3 DNA: TGTGCCAGCAGTAAGACACCCCGTAGGAATGAGCAGTTCTTC
CDR3 protein: CASSKTPRRNEQFF

V gene: TRBV20-1
J gene: TRBJ2-1
D gene: -
clone size: -
CDR3 DNA: TGCAGTGAACGAGTAAGCTCCTACAATGAGCAGTTCTTC
CDR3 protein: CSERVSSYNEQFF

V gene: TRBV20-1
J gene: TRBJ1-1
D gene: -
clone size: -
CDR3 DNA: TGCAGTGCTAGAGATTGGGAGGGGACCTACACTGAAGCTTTCTTT
CDR3 protein: CSARDWEGTYTEAFF